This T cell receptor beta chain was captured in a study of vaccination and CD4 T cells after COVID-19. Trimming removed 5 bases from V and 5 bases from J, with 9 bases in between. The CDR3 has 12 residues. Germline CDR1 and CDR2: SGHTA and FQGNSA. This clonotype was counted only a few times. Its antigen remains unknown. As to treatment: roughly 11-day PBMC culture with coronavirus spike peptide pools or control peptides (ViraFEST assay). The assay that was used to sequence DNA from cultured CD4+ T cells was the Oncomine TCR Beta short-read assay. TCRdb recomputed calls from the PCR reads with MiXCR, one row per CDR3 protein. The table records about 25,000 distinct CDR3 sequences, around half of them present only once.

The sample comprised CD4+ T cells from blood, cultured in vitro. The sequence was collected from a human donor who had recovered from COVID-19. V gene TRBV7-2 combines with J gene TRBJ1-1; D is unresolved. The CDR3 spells CASSVKETEAFF. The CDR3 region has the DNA TGTGCCAGCAGCGTTAAGGAAACTGAAGCTTTCTTT.